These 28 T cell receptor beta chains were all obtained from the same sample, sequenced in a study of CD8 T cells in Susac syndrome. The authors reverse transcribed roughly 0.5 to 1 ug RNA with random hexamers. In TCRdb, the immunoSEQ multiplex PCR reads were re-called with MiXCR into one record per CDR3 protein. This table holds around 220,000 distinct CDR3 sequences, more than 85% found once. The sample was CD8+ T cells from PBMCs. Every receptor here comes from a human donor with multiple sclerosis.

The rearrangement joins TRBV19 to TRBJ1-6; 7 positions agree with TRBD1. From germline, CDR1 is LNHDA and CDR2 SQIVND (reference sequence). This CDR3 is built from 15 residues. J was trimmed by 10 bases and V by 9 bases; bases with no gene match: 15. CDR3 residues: CASWDRTNFGSPLHF. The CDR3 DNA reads TGTGCCAGCTGGGACAGAACCAACTTTGGGTCACCCCTCCACTTT. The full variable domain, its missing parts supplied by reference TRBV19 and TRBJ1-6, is DGGITQSPKYLFRKEGQNVTLSCEQNLNHDAMYWYRQDPGQGLRLIYYSQIVNDFQKGDIAEGYSVSREKKESFPLTVTSAQKNPTAFYLCASWDRTNFGSPLHFGNGTRLTVT.

CDR3 sequence (DNA): TGTGCCAGCAGTTTATCGGCCTCTACAATAGCGGGCACAGATACGCAGTATTTT. It is translated as CASSLSASTIAGTDTQYF. The rearrangement links TRBV27 to TRBJ2-3; possibly TRBD2 for D (6 bases). The CDR3 runs 18 residues. CDR1 is MNHEY and CDR2 is SMNVEV in the germline V gene (reference sequence). V gave up 0 bases and J gave up 1 base, with 17 bases separating them.

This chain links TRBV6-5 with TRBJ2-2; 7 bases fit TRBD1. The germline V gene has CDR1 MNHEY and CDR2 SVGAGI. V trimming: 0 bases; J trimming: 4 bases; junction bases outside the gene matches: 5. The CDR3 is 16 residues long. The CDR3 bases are TGTGCCAGCAGTTACTCCCGGGACAGAGGCACCGGGGAGCTGTTTTTT. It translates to CASSYSRDRGTGELFF.

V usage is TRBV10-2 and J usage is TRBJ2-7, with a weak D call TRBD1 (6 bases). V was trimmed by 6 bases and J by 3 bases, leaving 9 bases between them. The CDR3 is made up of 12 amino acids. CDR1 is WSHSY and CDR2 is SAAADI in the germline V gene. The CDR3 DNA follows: TGCGCCAGCAGCAACAGGGACTACGAGCAGTACTTC. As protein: CASSNRDYEQYF.

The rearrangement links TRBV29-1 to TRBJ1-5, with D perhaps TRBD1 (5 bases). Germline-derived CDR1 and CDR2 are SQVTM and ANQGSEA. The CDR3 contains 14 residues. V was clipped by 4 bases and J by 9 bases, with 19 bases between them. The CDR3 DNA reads TGCAGCGTTGGTACAGGAACAGGAGGGTCGCCCCAGCATTTT. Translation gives CSVGTGTGGSPQHF. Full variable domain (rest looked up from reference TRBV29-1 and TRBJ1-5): SAVISQKPSRDICQRGTSLTIQCQVDSQVTMMFWYRQQPGQSLTLIATANQGSEATYESGFVIDKFPISRPNLTFSTLTVSNMSPEDSSIYLCSVGTGTGGSPQHFGDGTRLSIL.

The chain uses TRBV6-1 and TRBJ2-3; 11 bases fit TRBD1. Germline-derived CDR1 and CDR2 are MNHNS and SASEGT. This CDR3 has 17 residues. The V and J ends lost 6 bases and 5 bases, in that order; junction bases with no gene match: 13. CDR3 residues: CASSEDRGRSREDTQYF. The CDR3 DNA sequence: TGTGCCAGCAGCGAGGACAGGGGGCGATCCCGCGAAGATACGCAGTATTTT.

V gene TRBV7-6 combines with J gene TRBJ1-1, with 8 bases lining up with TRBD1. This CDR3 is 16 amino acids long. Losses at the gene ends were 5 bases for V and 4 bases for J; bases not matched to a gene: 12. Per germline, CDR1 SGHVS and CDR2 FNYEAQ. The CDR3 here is CASSIYTGGGPTEAFF. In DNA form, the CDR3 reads TGTGCCAGCAGCATCTACACAGGGGGAGGTCCCACTGAAGCTTTCTTT.

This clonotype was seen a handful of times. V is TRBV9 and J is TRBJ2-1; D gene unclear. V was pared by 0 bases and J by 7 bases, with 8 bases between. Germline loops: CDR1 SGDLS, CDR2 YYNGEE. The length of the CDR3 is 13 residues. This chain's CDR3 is CASSVGLGNEQFF. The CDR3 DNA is TGTGCCAGCAGCGTAGGTCTCGGTAATGAGCAGTTCTTC.

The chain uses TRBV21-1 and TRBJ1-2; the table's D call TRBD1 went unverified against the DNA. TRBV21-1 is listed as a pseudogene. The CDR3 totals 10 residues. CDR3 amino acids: CASGTDGYTF. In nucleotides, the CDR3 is TGTGCCAGCGGGACGGACGGCTACACCTTC.

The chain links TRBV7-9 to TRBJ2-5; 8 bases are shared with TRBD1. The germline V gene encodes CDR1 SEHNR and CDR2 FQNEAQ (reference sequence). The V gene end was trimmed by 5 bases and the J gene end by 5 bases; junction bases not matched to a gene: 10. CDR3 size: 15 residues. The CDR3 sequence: CASSELVAGGETQYF. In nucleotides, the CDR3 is TGTGCCAGCAGCGAACTTGTGGCAGGGGGCGAGACCCAGTACTTC. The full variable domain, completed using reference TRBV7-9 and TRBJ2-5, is DTGVSQNPRHKITKRGQNVTFRCDPISEHNRLYWYRQTLGQGPEFLTYFQNEAQLEKSRLLSDRFSAERPKGSFSTLEIQRTEQGDSAMYLCASSELVAGGETQYFGPGTRLLVL.

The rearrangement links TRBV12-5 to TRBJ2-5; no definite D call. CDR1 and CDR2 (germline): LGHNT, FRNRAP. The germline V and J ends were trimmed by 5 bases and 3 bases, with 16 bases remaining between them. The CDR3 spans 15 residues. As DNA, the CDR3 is TGTGCTAGTGGTACCGGGCCCGGCTACGAAGAGACCCAGTACTTC. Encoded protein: CASGTGPGYEETQYF. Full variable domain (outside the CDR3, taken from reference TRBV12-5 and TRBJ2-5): DARVTQTPRHKVTEMGQEVTMRCQPILGHNTVFWYRQTMMQGLELLAYFRNRAPLDDSGMPKDRFSAEMPDATLATLKIQPSEPRDSAVYFCASGTGPGYEETQYFGPGTRLLVL.

CDR3 sequence: CASSLLAGGAGELFF. The CDR3, as DNA: TGTGCCAGCAGCCTACTAGCGGGAGGGGCCGGGGAGCTGTTTTTT. The chain carries TRBV6-5 and TRBJ2-2, with 13 bases fitting TRBD2. Germline CDR1 reads MNHEY; CDR2 reads SVGAGI. V shed 6 bases and J 6 bases; nucleotides not matched to a gene: 4. The CDR3 is 15 amino acids.

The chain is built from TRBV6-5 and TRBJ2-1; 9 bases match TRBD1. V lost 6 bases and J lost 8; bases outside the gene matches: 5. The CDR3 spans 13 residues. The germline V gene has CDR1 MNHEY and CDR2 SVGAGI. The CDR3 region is CASSTGTGYEQFF. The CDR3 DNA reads TGTGCCAGCAGCACCGGGACAGGGTATGAGCAGTTCTTC.

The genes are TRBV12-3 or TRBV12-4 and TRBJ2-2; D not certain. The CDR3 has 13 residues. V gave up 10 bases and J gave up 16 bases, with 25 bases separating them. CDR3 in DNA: TGTGCCATCTCCTGGCCCGCATCCCCGAATCCGTTTTTT. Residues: CAISWPASPNPFF.

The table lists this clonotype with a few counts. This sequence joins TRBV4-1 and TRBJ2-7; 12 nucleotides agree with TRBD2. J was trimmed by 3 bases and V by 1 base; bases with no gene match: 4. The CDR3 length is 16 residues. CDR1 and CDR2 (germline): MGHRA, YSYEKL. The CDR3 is CASSQVETSGSYEQYF. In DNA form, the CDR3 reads TGCGCCAGCAGCCAAGTTGAGACTAGCGGGAGCTACGAGCAGTACTTC.

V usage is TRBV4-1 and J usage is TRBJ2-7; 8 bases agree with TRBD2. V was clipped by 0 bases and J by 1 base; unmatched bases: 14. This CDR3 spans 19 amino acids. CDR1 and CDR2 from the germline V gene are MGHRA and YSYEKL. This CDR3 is CASSQDFSGSRLGSYEQYF. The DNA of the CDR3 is TGCGCCAGCAGCCAAGATTTCAGCGGGAGTCGGCTCGGGTCCTACGAGCAGTACTTC.

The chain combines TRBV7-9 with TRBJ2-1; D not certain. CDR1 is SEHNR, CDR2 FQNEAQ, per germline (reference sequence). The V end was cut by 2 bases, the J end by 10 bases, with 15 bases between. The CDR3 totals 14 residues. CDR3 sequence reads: CASSLSTNTCEQFF. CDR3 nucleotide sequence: TGTGCCAGCAGCTTATCCACGAACACTTGCGAGCAGTTCTTC.

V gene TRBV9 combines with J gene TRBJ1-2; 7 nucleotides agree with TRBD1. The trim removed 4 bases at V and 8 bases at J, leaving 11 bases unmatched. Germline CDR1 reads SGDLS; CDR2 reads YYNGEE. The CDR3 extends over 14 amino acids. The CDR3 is CASSSDRVRDGYTF. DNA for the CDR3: TGTGCCAGCAGCTCCGACAGGGTAAGGGACGGCTACACCTTC.

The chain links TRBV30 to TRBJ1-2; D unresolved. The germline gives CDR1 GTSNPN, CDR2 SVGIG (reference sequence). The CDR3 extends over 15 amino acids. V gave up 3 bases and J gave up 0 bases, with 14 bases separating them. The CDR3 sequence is CAWSFSAGTNYGYTF. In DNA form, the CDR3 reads TGTGCCTGGAGCTTCTCGGCAGGTACTAACTATGGCTACACCTTC.

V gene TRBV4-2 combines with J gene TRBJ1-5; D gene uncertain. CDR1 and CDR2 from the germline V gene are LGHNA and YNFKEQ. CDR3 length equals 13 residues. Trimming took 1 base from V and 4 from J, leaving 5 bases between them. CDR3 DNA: TGTGCCAGCAGCCAAGCGTTGAATCAGCCCCAGCATTTT. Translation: CASSQALNQPQHF.

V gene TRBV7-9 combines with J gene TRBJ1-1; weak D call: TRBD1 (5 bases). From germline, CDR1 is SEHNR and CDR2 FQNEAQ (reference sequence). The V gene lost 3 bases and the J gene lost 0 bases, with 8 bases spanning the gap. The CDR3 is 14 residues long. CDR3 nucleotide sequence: TGTGCCAGCAGCTTGGGGGTTATGAACACTGAAGCTTTCTTT. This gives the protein CASSLGVMNTEAFF.

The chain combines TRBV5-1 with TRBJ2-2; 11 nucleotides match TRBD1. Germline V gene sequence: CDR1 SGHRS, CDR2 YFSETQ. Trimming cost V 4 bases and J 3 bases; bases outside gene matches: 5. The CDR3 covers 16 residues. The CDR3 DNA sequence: TGCGCCAGCAGCCTAGGACAGGGGGCGGACACCGGGGAGCTGTTTTTT. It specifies CASSLGQGADTGELFF.

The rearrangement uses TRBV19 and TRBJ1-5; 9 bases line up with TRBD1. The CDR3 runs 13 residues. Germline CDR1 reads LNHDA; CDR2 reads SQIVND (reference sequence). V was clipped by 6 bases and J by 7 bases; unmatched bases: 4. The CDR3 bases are TGTGCCAGTAGCACGACAGGGGGACAGCCCCAGCATTTT. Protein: CASSTTGGQPQHF.

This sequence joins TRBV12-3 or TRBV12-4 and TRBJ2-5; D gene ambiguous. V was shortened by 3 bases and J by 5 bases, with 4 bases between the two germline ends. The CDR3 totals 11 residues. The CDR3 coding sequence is TGTGCCAGCAGTTTTACGGAGACCCAGTACTTC. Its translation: CASSFTETQYF.

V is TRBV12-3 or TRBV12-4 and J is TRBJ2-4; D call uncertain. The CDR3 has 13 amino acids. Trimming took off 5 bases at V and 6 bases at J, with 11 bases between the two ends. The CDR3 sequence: CASSPDGLNIQYF. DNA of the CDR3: TGTGCCAGCAGTCCCGACGGATTAAACATTCAGTACTTC.

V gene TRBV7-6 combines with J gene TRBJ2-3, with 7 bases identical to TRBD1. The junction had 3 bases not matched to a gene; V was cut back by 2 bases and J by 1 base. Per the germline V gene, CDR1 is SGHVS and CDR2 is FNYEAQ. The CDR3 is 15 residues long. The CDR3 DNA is TGTGCCAGCAGCTTATTGGACAGGCGCACAGATACGCAGTATTTT. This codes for CASSLLDRRTDTQYF.

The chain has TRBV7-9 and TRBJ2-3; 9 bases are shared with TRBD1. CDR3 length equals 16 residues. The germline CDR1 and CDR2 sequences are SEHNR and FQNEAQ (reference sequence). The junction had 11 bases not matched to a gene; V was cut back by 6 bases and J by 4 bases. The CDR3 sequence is CASRGGGQGISDTQYF. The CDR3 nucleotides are TGTGCCAGCAGAGGCGGGGGACAGGGTATTTCAGATACGCAGTATTTT.

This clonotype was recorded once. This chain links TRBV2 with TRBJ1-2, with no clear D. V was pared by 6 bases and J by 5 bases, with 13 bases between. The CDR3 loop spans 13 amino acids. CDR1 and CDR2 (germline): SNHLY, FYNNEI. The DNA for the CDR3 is TGTGCCAGCAGCGTAAAGGCCGGTTATGGCTACACCTTC. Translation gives CASSVKAGYGYTF.